This TCR beta chain stems from a study of cytomegalovirus exposure and HLA in healthy donors. General study results and limits: Roughly even sequencing depth across donors was the assumption behind the presence/absence analyses.

Note on this clone: Antigen specificity is unknown.

Trimming left V 5 bases short and J 0 bases short, with 12 bases between. Germline values: CDR1 MRHNA, CDR2 SNTAGT. The CDR3 contains 15 residues. Use of 60 Vbeta and 13 Jbeta primers characterized the PCR. Under the authors' procedure: Later work found roughly 80 million unique TCR beta chains, with roughly 11 million shared. Measured with immunoSEQ multiplex PCR; TCRdb has only the in-frame clones, and not every one. D and trimming come from the DNA, and the V and J calls and clone size come from that table. The table shows 150,000 to 200,000 clones, with about 80% occurring only once. The source of this sequence is a woman aged 25 to 39 in good health and CMV-seropositive. The specimen was PBMCs. The chain uses TRBV6-4 and TRBJ2-3, with D unclear. CDR3 amino acids: CASSSEADSTDTQYF. The CDR3 coding sequence is TGTGCCAGCAGTTCAGAGGCGGATAGCACAGATACGCAGTATTTT.